This entry concerns a single T cell receptor beta chain. The clone's antigen remains unknown. One base away there is no much larger clone; base qualities are not given. Sequencing of the TRB variable region was done with the immunoSEQ hsTCRB v3.0 assay at survey level resolution. The target sequencing depth for TRB was about 40,000-50,000 T-cell genomes per sample. An Illumina MiSeq with a v3 150-cycle kit was used to sequence the pooled TRB libraries. As for the original processing: Repertoire analysis ran in R within a reproducible Nextflow workflow covering QC, data transformation and analysis. LymphoSeq2, an R package for exploring AIRR-Seq data, was used to implement custom analyses. A few samples that yielded fewer than 5000 total TRB sequences were excluded, so that some 190 HIV repertoires were analyzed. Of the approximately 190 retained HIV repertoires, almost 60 were collected before and more than 120 after ART initiation. Repertoires were downsampled to 5000 TRB nucleotide sequences, and summary statistics were averaged over 100 downsampling iterations. TRB sequences were retained for analysis only if CDR3 regions of at least seven amino acids were present. A Shannon entropy-derived clonality score and the Gini coefficient were used to measure diversity. In the repertoire networks, any two of the top 5000 CDR3 amino acid sequences were connected whenever the two sequences differed by an edit distance of one. For TRB CDR3 amino acid sequences, antigen specificity groups and MHC restriction were predicted with GLIPH2. To flag known CMV, EBV, HIV or tissue antigen associations, CDR3 amino acid sequences were matched against VDJdb and McPAS-TCR. Pre-ART, post-ART and control groups were compared with Wilcoxon signed-rank tests and Holm-Bonferroni correction. TCRdb provides this immuneACCESS table in a form limited to in-frame rearrangements. Some clones are lacking; in checked studies, under half of them reflect an unresolved V gene, and why the rest are absent is not known. V and J calls and clone size are those listed in that table; D and trimming were worked out from the DNA. This sample gives tens of thousands of clones in total; around 83% of them show up just once. The ten largest clones represent about 6% of the sample.

These data are taken from a study of long-term antiretroviral therapy in people with HIV (dated by TCRdb to between 2021 and 2024). Regarding the research as a whole: Collection of the earliest samples took place about a decade ahead of the 2015 WHO recommendation for immediate ART, at a time when ART was typically delayed until CD4 counts fell. This retrospective serial study examined whether starting ART and sustained HIV suppression were associated with changes in the composition and diversity of the TRB repertoire in peripheral blood. The cohort contributed about 180 cryopreserved PBMC samples from a few dozen adults with confirmed HIV infection, collected serially over a mean of about six years (range 1-12). Of the 30 participants with HIV, about a dozen were female. No cross-contamination during QIAcube processing was shown when test extractions of a monoclonal T-cell line were performed alongside some 33 polyclonal samples. What the study reported, not specific to this receptor: The samples span the years 2004 to 2017, and the ART regimens used at that time may not be as effective as current regimens. Inferences about post-ART repertoire changes were limited because no data were available on ART adherence, viral resistance or therapy changes. Because pre-ART samples had limited cell numbers, unsorted PBMC were profiled rather than sorted CD4+ and CD8+ T cells. Because PBMC availability was limited, only the TCR beta chain was sequenced, with no alpha chain pairing. Expanded TRB clones identified before ART initiation dominated the repertoire across all time points, though the dominance fluctuated and decreased in many PLHIV after ART. HIV repertoires had narrower CDR3 length ranges than controls, and the network structure suggested an antigen-experienced repertoire that shifted only slightly toward naive after ART. Starting ART was linked to a significant rise in TRB diversity, yet even after long-term ART the diversity remained significantly lower than in transplant donor controls.

Participants were included only if at least one PBMC sample before ART initiation and at least two post-ART samples were available. Treatment was received in the United States of America by all participants with HIV. Before DNA extraction, cryopreserved samples of about 1-10 million PBMC were thawed and washed. At the time of the earliest PBMC sample, participants with HIV were aged between roughly 20 and 54 years. Per participant, PBMC samples came from 1-4 timepoints prior to ART initiation and 2-8 timepoints following ART initiation, for a median of 7 samples. Serial HIV viral load, CD4+ T-cell count, ART history and demographic data were obtained for every participant. Using a Qiagen kit on a QIAcube, genomic DNA was extracted from unsorted PBMC, with samples processed in batches of 12. The CDR3 goes from the cysteine to the phenylalanine over 12 residues. Just CDR3 DNA is preserved here, 36 bases in frame from base 1. Taken from the germline V gene, the CDR1 and CDR2 loops are MNHEY and SVGAGI. Germline trimming: 6 bases from V, 1 base from J; junction bases outside gene matches: 0.

The rearrangement combines TRBV6-5 with TRBJ2-7; 7 middle bases align to TRBD1. Sequenced here: unsorted PBMCs, sampled 3.1 years after starting antiretroviral therapy. This clonotype originated in a woman in her forties or fifties with HIV. Here is the DNA: TGTGCCAGCAGGGGACAGTCCTACGAGCAGTACTTC. It is translated as CASRGQSYEQYF.